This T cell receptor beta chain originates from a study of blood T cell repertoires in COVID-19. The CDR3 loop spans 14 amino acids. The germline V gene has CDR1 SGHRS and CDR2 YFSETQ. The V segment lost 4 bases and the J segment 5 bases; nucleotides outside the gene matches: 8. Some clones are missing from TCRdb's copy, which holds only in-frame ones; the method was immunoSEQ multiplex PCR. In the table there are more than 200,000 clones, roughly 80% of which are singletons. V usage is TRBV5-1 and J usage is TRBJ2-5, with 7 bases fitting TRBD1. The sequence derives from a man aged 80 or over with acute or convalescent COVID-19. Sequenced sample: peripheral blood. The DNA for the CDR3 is TGCGCCAGCAGCCAGACAGGGTTGTTTGAGACCCAGTACTTC. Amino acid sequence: CASSQTGLFETQYF.